The rows below give T cell receptor beta chains drawn from one sample of a study of blood T cell repertoires in COVID-19. The table came from immunoSEQ multiplex PCR; TCRdb's copy has only in-frame clones and leaves some out. Of about 300,000 clones listed, roughly 84% were seen once; the top ten hold more than 1.1%. The sample taken for sequencing was peripheral blood. The origin of the receptors is a human donor with COVID-19, enrolled during active disease. The donor label of this sample is uncertain. Each CDR3 is given with its conserved first and last residue. The D gene is left open where the match is weak. Clone size appears in some rows only: once, few, many, or a class for an expanded clone.

j_gene: TRBJ2-3
abundance: NA
v_gene: TRBV7-2
d_gene: TRBD2
CDR3nt: TGTGCCAGCAGAGGAGCGGGAGGGCCAGCAGATACGCAGTATTTT
CDR3aa: CASRGAGGPADTQYF

j_gene: TRBJ1-2
abundance: NA
v_gene: TRBV7-9
d_gene: TRBD1
CDR3nt: TGTGCCAGCAGCGCCGGGACAGGGGGCTCCCGAGGTGGCTACACCTTC
CDR3aa: CASSAGTGGSRGGYTF

j_gene: TRBJ2-1
abundance: NA
v_gene: TRBV29-1
d_gene: TRBD2
CDR3nt: TGCAGCGCACCCCGACTAGCGGGAGCGGTTGAGCAGTTCTTC
CDR3aa: CSAPRLAGAVEQFF

j_gene: TRBJ1-5
abundance: few
v_gene: TRBV5-6
d_gene: NA
CDR3nt: TGTGCCAGCAACCTCTGGGGGCCGGGGCAGCCCCAGCATTTT
CDR3aa: CASNLWGPGQPQHF

j_gene: TRBJ2-1
abundance: NA
v_gene: TRBV24-1
d_gene: TRBD2
CDR3nt: TGTGCCACCAGTAGCACTAGCGGGAGGTCCTACAATGAGCAGTTCTTC
CDR3aa: CATSSTSGRSYNEQFF

j_gene: TRBJ1-1
abundance: once
v_gene: TRBV30
d_gene: NA
CDR3nt: TGTGCCTGGAGCCGCAGGGGCGACACTGAAGCTTTCTTT
CDR3aa: CAWSRRGDTEAFF

j_gene: TRBJ2-1
abundance: NA
v_gene: TRBV5-4
d_gene: TRBD2
CDR3nt: TGTGCCAGCAGCCCGGTAGTGGGAGGGCCGGGTAATGAGCAGTTCTTC
CDR3aa: CASSPVVGGPGNEQFF

j_gene: TRBJ1-4
abundance: NA
v_gene: TRBV7-8
d_gene: NA
CDR3nt: TGTGCCAGCACCCGACTCCTGGCCCATGAAAAACTGTTTTTT
CDR3aa: CASTRLLAHEKLFF

j_gene: TRBJ1-5
abundance: NA
v_gene: TRBV3-1/TRBV3-2
d_gene: TRBD1
CDR3nt: TGTGCCAGCAGCCTAGGGACAGGGGGAAATCAGCCCCAGCATTTT
CDR3aa: CASSLGTGGNQPQHF

j_gene: TRBJ2-1
abundance: few
v_gene: TRBV7-7
d_gene: TRBD2
CDR3nt: TGTGCTAGCAGCCCCCGCAGCGGGAGCTACAATGAGCAGTTCTTC
CDR3aa: CASSPRSGSYNEQFF

j_gene: TRBJ1-2
abundance: NA
v_gene: TRBV7-8
d_gene: TRBD1
CDR3nt: TGTGCCACTCCGGAACGGACAGGGAGATTTGGCGGCTACACCTTC
CDR3aa: CATPERTGRFGGYTF

j_gene: TRBJ2-3
abundance: NA
v_gene: TRBV9
d_gene: NA
CDR3nt: TGTGCCAGCAGCGGCAGGATTTTAAGCACAGATACGCAGTATTTT
CDR3aa: CASSGRILSTDTQYF

j_gene: TRBJ2-2
abundance: NA
v_gene: TRBV3-1/TRBV3-2
d_gene: TRBD2
CDR3nt: TGTGCCAGCAGCCTAGCGGGAGGGGCCACCGGGGAGCTGTTTTTT
CDR3aa: CASSLAGGATGELFF

j_gene: TRBJ1-4
abundance: few
v_gene: TRBV28
d_gene: TRBD1
CDR3nt: TGTGCCAGCACGAGTAGTTTACACCGGGACAGGGCCGTTAGGAATGAAAAACTGTTTTTT
CDR3aa: CASTSSLHRDRAVRNEKLFF

j_gene: TRBJ2-6
abundance: NA
v_gene: TRBV19
d_gene: NA
CDR3nt: TGTGCCAGTAGTACTCCCCAGCCAGGTACGGGGGCCAACGTCCTGACTTTC
CDR3aa: CASSTPQPGTGANVLTF

j_gene: TRBJ2-7
abundance: NA
v_gene: TRBV14
d_gene: TRBD1
CDR3nt: TGTGCCAGCAGCCCGGGACAGTCTCCGACCGGCTCCTACGAGCAGTACTTC
CDR3aa: CASSPGQSPTGSYEQYF

j_gene: TRBJ1-6
abundance: NA
v_gene: TRBV18
d_gene: TRBD1
CDR3nt: TGTGCCAGCTCCCGAGGGACAGGCCGAAGCTCCTATAATTCACCCCTCCACTTT
CDR3aa: CASSRGTGRSSYNSPLHF

j_gene: TRBJ1-6
abundance: NA
v_gene: TRBV12-3/TRBV12-4
d_gene: NA
CDR3nt: TGTGCCAGCAGTTTGGGAGGGTCACCCCTCCACTTT
CDR3aa: CASSLGGSPLHF

j_gene: TRBJ2-1
abundance: NA
v_gene: TRBV18
d_gene: TRBD2
CDR3nt: TGTGCCAGCTCCCTCGGGAGGGAATACAATGAGCAGTTCTTC
CDR3aa: CASSLGREYNEQFF

j_gene: TRBJ1-4
abundance: NA
v_gene: TRBV5-6
d_gene: TRBD1
CDR3nt: TGTGCCAGCAGCTTGGGCCAGGGGGAAGAAAAACTGTTTTTT
CDR3aa: CASSLGQGEEKLFF

j_gene: TRBJ2-4
abundance: NA
v_gene: TRBV14
d_gene: TRBD2
CDR3nt: TGTGCCAGCAGCCAGGCACTAGCGGGAGGGCCCGGGGCCAAAAACATTCAGTACTTC
CDR3aa: CASSQALAGGPGAKNIQYF

j_gene: TRBJ1-2
abundance: few
v_gene: TRBV28
d_gene: TRBD1
CDR3nt: TGTGCCAGCAGTTTGGTAGGGGCAGGGGGTTATGGCTACACCTTC
CDR3aa: CASSLVGAGGYGYTF

j_gene: TRBJ2-7
abundance: NA
v_gene: TRBV30
d_gene: TRBD2
CDR3nt: TGTGCCTGGAGTGTATCATTGCGGGAGAGCGAGCAGTACTTC
CDR3aa: CAWSVSLRESEQYF

j_gene: TRBJ2-1
abundance: NA
v_gene: TRBV9
d_gene: TRBD2
CDR3nt: TGTGCCAGCAGCGCTTCACTAGCGGGAGGCAATGAGCAGTTCTTC
CDR3aa: CASSASLAGGNEQFF

j_gene: TRBJ2-7
abundance: NA
v_gene: TRBV6-5
d_gene: TRBD1
CDR3nt: TGTGCCAGCAGAACCGGGACAGGCGACTACGAGCAGTACTTC
CDR3aa: CASRTGTGDYEQYF

j_gene: TRBJ2-3
abundance: few
v_gene: TRBV5-4
d_gene: NA
CDR3nt: TGTGCCAGCAGCGAATTTCCTCGGGGAATTAGCACAGATACGCAGTATTTT
CDR3aa: CASSEFPRGISTDTQYF

j_gene: TRBJ2-7
abundance: NA
v_gene: TRBV11-2
d_gene: TRBD2
CDR3nt: TGTGCCAGCAGCTTAGACGGGGGAGGGTTGAGTGAGCAGTACTTC
CDR3aa: CASSLDGGGLSEQYF

j_gene: TRBJ2-3
abundance: NA
v_gene: TRBV5-1
d_gene: TRBD2
CDR3nt: TGCGCCAGCAGCTTTAGCGGGGCCCCTAGCACAGATACGCAGTATTTT
CDR3aa: CASSFSGAPSTDTQYF

j_gene: TRBJ2-7
abundance: NA
v_gene: TRBV6-5
d_gene: NA
CDR3nt: TGTGCCAGCGGATACAGGTCTCAGGGCGAGCAGTACTTC
CDR3aa: CASGYRSQGEQYF

j_gene: TRBJ2-1
abundance: NA
v_gene: TRBV19
d_gene: TRBD2
CDR3nt: TGTGCCAGTAGTCCCATGGCGGGAGCTTACAATGAGCAGTTCTTC
CDR3aa: CASSPMAGAYNEQFF

j_gene: TRBJ2-1
abundance: NA
v_gene: TRBV12-5
d_gene: NA
CDR3nt: TGTGCTAGTGGTGTGGACACGGGGAGGCAGTTCTTC
CDR3aa: CASGVDTGRQFF

j_gene: TRBJ1-2
abundance: NA
v_gene: TRBV30
d_gene: NA
CDR3nt: TGTGCCTGGACAGGGGCTAACTATGGCTACACCTTC
CDR3aa: CAWTGANYGYTF

j_gene: TRBJ1-3
abundance: NA
v_gene: TRBV5-1
d_gene: TRBD1
CDR3nt: TGCGCCAGCAGCTTTCTCCCGCAACAGGGGAGTGGAAACACCATATATTTT
CDR3aa: CASSFLPQQGSGNTIYF

j_gene: TRBJ2-1
abundance: once
v_gene: TRBV9
d_gene: TRBD2
CDR3nt: TGTGCCAGCAGCCCACTAGCGAGCTCCTACAATGAGCAGTTCTTC
CDR3aa: CASSPLASSYNEQFF

j_gene: TRBJ2-1
abundance: NA
v_gene: TRBV12-5
d_gene: NA
CDR3nt: TGTGCTAGTGGTTCTCACCCCAGGCGGGGAGTGGGTGAGCAGTTCTTC
CDR3aa: CASGSHPRRGVGEQFF

j_gene: TRBJ1-1
abundance: NA
v_gene: TRBV6-6
d_gene: NA
CDR3nt: TGTGCCAGCAGTTATCGGGACACTGAAGCTTTCTTT
CDR3aa: CASSYRDTEAFF

j_gene: TRBJ2-7
abundance: once
v_gene: TRBV11-2
d_gene: NA
CDR3nt: TGTGCCAGCAGCTTAGAACGGGGTGCCTACGAGCAGTACTTC
CDR3aa: CASSLERGAYEQYF

j_gene: TRBJ1-4
abundance: NA
v_gene: TRBV6-6
d_gene: TRBD1
CDR3nt: TGTGCCAGCAGCCTGAACAGGGGCACAACTAATGAAAAACTGTTTTTT
CDR3aa: CASSLNRGTTNEKLFF

j_gene: TRBJ1-1
abundance: NA
v_gene: TRBV11-3
d_gene: NA
CDR3nt: TGTGCCAGCAGCTTCGGACAGCGAGAGGCTTTCTTT
CDR3aa: CASSFGQREAFF

j_gene: TRBJ2-2
abundance: NA
v_gene: TRBV9
d_gene: NA
CDR3nt: TGTGCCAGCAGCGTAGACCCGGGGGCCGGGGAGCTGTTTTTT
CDR3aa: CASSVDPGAGELFF

j_gene: TRBJ2-1
abundance: NA
v_gene: TRBV29-1
d_gene: NA
CDR3nt: TGCAGCGTTACCCGACAGGCCCATGAGCAGTTCTTC
CDR3aa: CSVTRQAHEQFF

j_gene: TRBJ2-3
abundance: NA
v_gene: TRBV10-3
d_gene: NA
CDR3nt: TGTGCCATCATCCCAAGGGAGCGGACAGATACGCAGTATTTT
CDR3aa: CAIIPRERTDTQYF

j_gene: TRBJ1-5
abundance: NA
v_gene: TRBV5-5
d_gene: TRBD1
CDR3nt: TGTGCCAGCAGCCAAGGGACAGGGACGGGCAATCAGCCCCAGCATTTT
CDR3aa: CASSQGTGTGNQPQHF